This T cell receptor beta chain was identified in a study of blood T cells in healthy people across ages. General study points: A roughly linear age-dependent decrease characterized TCR beta diversity per million T cells.

A J-beta primer mix and a sample-barcoded 5' primer were used in a second PCR of about 7 to 12 cycles. Researchers report that a template-switch adaptor with 12 random nucleotides tagged each cDNA molecule. TCRdb ran MiXCR on the 5' RACE reads and lists one entry per CDR3 protein. The sample holds about 730,000 distinct CDR3 sequences, 40% to 45% seen once. The CDR3 has 15 residues. After removal of 5 bases from V and 0 bases from J, the junction contained 6 bases not matched to a gene. Germline V gene data show CDR1 as MDHEN and CDR2 as SYDVKM. This clonotype showed up just a few times. Antigen unknown.

The V call is TRBV28, the J call TRBJ2-5; 7 positions match TRBD1. The source material was blood. This receptor was taken from a woman aged 55-69 years in good health. CDR3 in amino acids: CASSPHRGYQETQYF. The CDR3 bases are TGTGCCAGCAGTCCCCACAGGGGTTACCAAGAGACCCAGTACTTC.